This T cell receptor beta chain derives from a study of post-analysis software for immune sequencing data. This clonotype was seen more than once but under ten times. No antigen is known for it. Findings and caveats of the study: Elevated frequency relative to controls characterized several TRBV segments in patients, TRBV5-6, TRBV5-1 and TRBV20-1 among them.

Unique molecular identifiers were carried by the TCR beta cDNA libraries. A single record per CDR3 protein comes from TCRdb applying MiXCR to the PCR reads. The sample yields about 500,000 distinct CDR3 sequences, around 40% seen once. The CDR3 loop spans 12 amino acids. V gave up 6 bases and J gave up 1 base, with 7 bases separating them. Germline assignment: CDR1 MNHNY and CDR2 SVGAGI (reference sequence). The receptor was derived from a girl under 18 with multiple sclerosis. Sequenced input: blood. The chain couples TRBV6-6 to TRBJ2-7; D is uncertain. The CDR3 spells CASSPASYEQYF. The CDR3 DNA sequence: TGTGCCAGCAGCCCCGCGTCCTACGAGCAGTACTTC.